This section outlines one T cell receptor beta chain sequence together with its context. TCRdb redid the calling of the RT-PCR reads with MiXCR, one entry per CDR3 protein. The sample carries almost 700,000 distinct CDR3 sequences, approximately 15% recorded once. The V end lost 1 base, the J end lost 3 bases, and 13 bases lay between the germline ends. In germline, CDR1 is LGHDT, CDR2 YNNKEL (reference sequence). CDR3 length equals 15 residues. This receptor was taken from a female donor in good health, serving as a healthy control. Material for sequencing was memory CD4+ T cells from blood. J is TRBJ2-7 and V is TRBV3-1; the D gene is possibly TRBD1 (6 bases). The CDR3 protein is CASSQVPGDNYEQYF. DNA for the CDR3: TGTGCCAGCAGCCAAGTCCCAGGGGATAACTACGAGCAGTACTTC.